Listed below are T cell receptor beta chains from one sample, sequenced in a study of T cell responses to AZD1222 COVID-19 vaccine. Generated by immunoSEQ multiplex PCR, the TCRdb table keeps only in-frame clones and is missing some. The repertoire holds 110,000 to 150,000 clones, with roughly 90% as singletons. Sequences were derived from peripheral blood, sampled on day 0 of AZD1222 vaccination. The receptors come from an adult in good health. CDR3s include the opening cysteine and the closing phenylalanine or tryptophan. The D gene is left open where the match is weak. The size field is filled for only some rows; it gives once, few, many or a size class.

clone size	D gene	V gene	J gene	CDR3 protein	CDR3 DNA
NA	TRBD1	TRBV9	TRBJ1-4	CASSAWTGGEPDLDEKLFF	TGTGCCAGCAGCGCCTGGACAGGGGGCGAGCCCGACCTGGATGAAAAACTGTTTTTT
NA	NA	TRBV7-2	TRBJ1-6	CASSWGAGQGSPLHF	TGTGCCAGCAGCTGGGGGGCAGGCCAGGGTTCACCCCTCCACTTT
NA	NA	TRBV29-1	TRBJ1-4	CSVDGADGRGLKKLFF	TGCAGCGTTGATGGGGCGGATGGAAGGGGATTGAAAAAACTGTTTTTT
once	TRBD1	TRBV9	TRBJ1-2	CASSVLPGQGRSYTF	TGTGCCAGCAGCGTGCTACCGGGACAGGGAAGGAGCTACACCTTC
NA	TRBD1	TRBV5-1	TRBJ1-1	CASSENPAGGNTEAFF	TGCGCCAGCAGCGAGAATCCCGCAGGGGGAAACACTGAAGCTTTCTTT
NA	NA	TRBV4-1	TRBJ1-4	CASSQKPGNEKLFF	TGCGCCAGCAGCCAAAAACCGGGGAATGAAAAACTGTTTTTT
NA	TRBD1	TRBV7-6	TRBJ1-4	CASSLEGSYRGRDEKLFF	TGTGCCAGCAGCTTAGAGGGTTCCTACAGGGGGCGCGATGAAAAACTGTTTTTT
once	TRBD1	TRBV28	TRBJ1-2	CASSDRGLYGYTF	TGTGCCAGCAGTGACAGGGGGCTCTATGGCTACACCTTC
NA	NA	TRBV7-6	TRBJ1-3	CASSLASAEQGPSGNTIYF	TGTGCCAGCAGCTTAGCGAGCGCGGAACAGGGTCCCTCTGGAAACACCATATATTTT
NA	NA	TRBV6-5	TRBJ1-1	CASRSQGMNTEAFF	TGTGCCAGCAGGTCACAGGGAATGAACACTGAAGCTTTCTTT
NA	NA	TRBV19	TRBJ1-2	CASSIQGLPNYGYTF	TGTGCCAGTAGTATCCAGGGGCTCCCTAACTATGGCTACACCTTC
NA	NA	TRBV11-2	TRBJ2-1	CASSLGNEQFF	TGTGCCAGCAGCTTAGGAAATGAGCAGTTCTTC
NA	NA	TRBV4-3	TRBJ2-5	CASSRGGGKETQYF	TGCGCCAGCAGCCGAGGGGGAGGAAAAGAGACCCAGTACTTC
NA	NA	TRBV4-2	TRBJ2-7	CASSQDQGGSAYEQYF	TGTGCCAGCAGCCAAGATCAGGGAGGTTCGGCCTACGAGCAGTACTTC
medium-sized	NA	TRBV7-9	TRBJ2-3	CASSLSQGSTQYF	TGTGCCAGCAGCTTGTCACAGGGTAGTACGCAGTATTTT
NA	NA	TRBV6-2/TRBV6-3	TRBJ2-4	CASSPSVSKNIQYF	TGTGCCAGCAGCCCAAGCGTGTCCAAAAACATTCAGTACTTC
few	NA	TRBV15	TRBJ2-1	CATSRDWDRNEQFF	TGTGCCACCAGCAGAGATTGGGACCGCAATGAGCAGTTCTTC
few	NA	TRBV7-8	TRBJ1-6	CASSLANNSPLHF	TGTGCCAGCAGCTTAGCCAATAATTCACCCCTCCACTTT
NA	NA	TRBV19	TRBJ2-2	CASSIVFGRSNTGELFF	TGTGCCAGTAGTATAGTTTTCGGGAGAAGCAACACCGGGGAGCTGTTTTTT
NA	TRBD2	TRBV9	TRBJ2-1	CASDPSGGASYNEQFF	TGTGCCAGCGATCCCAGCGGGGGGGCGAGCTACAATGAGCAGTTCTTC
NA	TRBD1	TRBV10-2	TRBJ1-1	CASSEPYKGALNTEAFF	TGCGCCAGCAGTGAGCCCTATAAGGGGGCTTTGAACACTGAAGCTTTCTTT
NA	NA	TRBV11-2	TRBJ1-5	CASSLGGAPNQPQHF	TGTGCCAGCAGCTTAGGAGGAGCCCCCAATCAGCCCCAGCATTTT
NA	NA	TRBV21-1	TRBJ1-2	CASSKEGGFYYGYTF	TGTGCCAGCAGCAAAGAGGGGGGGTTTTACTATGGCTACACCTTC
few	NA	TRBV12-5	TRBJ1-1	CASGSRTVNTEAFF	TGTGCTAGTGGTTCCAGGACAGTGAACACTGAAGCTTTCTTT
NA	NA	TRBV19	TRBJ1-1	CASWSGGGRAFF	TGTGCCAGTTGGAGCGGCGGGGGGAGAGCTTTCTTT
NA	NA	TRBV5-8	TRBJ1-5	CASSLVPYSNQPQHF	TGTGCCAGCAGCTTAGTCCCTTATAGCAATCAGCCCCAGCATTTT
medium-sized	TRBD1	TRBV7-8	TRBJ1-4	CASSLYGGTGARDWANEKLFF	TGTGCCAGCAGCTTATATGGGGGGACAGGGGCTAGAGATTGGGCTAATGAAAAACTGTTTTTT
NA	NA	TRBV28	TRBJ1-6	CASSYRAYNSPLHF	TGTGCCAGCAGTTACAGGGCCTATAATTCACCCCTCCACTTT
NA	TRBD2	TRBV19	TRBJ2-5	CASSIRLVGGPRETQYF	TGTGCCAGTAGTATTCGTCTGGTGGGAGGGCCCCGGGAGACCCAGTACTTC
NA	NA	TRBV9	TRBJ2-3	CASSVYRDSTDTQYF	TGTGCCAGCAGCGTTTACAGGGACAGCACAGATACGCAGTATTTT
NA	TRBD1	TRBV5-4	TRBJ1-1	CASSPDWTGLEAFF	TGTGCCAGCAGCCCAGATTGGACAGGGCTTGAAGCTTTCTTT
NA	TRBD2	TRBV3-1/TRBV3-2	TRBJ2-1	CASSQGGTRSNEQFF	TGTGCCAGCAGCCAAGGAGGGACTAGGAGCAATGAGCAGTTCTTC
NA	NA	TRBV6-1	TRBJ2-7	CASSEYYRGGSYEQYF	TGTGCCAGCAGTGAATATTACAGGGGAGGATCCTACGAGCAGTACTTC
NA	NA	TRBV7-2	TRBJ2-6	CASSFGAGANVLTF	TGTGCCAGCAGCTTCGGGGCTGGGGCCAACGTCCTGACTTTC
few	NA	TRBV7-2	TRBJ2-7	CASSLQGVGGMSYEQYF	TGTGCCAGCAGCTTACAGGGGGTCGGGGGGATGTCCTACGAGCAGTACTTC
NA	TRBD2	TRBV3-1/TRBV3-2	TRBJ2-3	CASSQDLGSGGLLPTDTQYF	TGTGCCAGCAGCCAAGATCTTGGTAGCGGGGGGCTTCTCCCCACAGATACGCAGTATTTT
few	TRBD2	TRBV6-1	TRBJ2-7	CASSEAGGSSYEQYF	TGTGCCAGCAGTGAGGCGGGGGGGAGCTCCTACGAGCAGTACTTC
NA	NA	TRBV3-1/TRBV3-2	TRBJ2-1	CASSQDRGGEQFF	TGTGCCAGCAGCCAGGATAGGGGGGGTGAGCAGTTCTTC
NA	NA	TRBV3-1/TRBV3-2	TRBJ1-1	CASSQEWQTNTEAFF	TGTGCCAGCAGCCAAGAATGGCAGACGAACACTGAAGCTTTCTTT
NA	NA	TRBV10-3	TRBJ2-3	CASQHGPTGSTQYF	TGTGCCAGTCAGCATGGACCGACAGGCAGTACGCAGTATTTT
NA	TRBD1	TRBV9	TRBJ1-6	CASSATGAQGSPLHF	TGTGCCAGCAGCGCGACAGGGGCTCAAGGCTCACCCCTCCACTTT
NA	TRBD2	TRBV5-1	TRBJ2-1	CASSWGSGGTEQFF	TGCGCCAGCAGCTGGGGTAGCGGGGGCACTGAGCAGTTCTTC
NA	TRBD1	TRBV6-2/TRBV6-3	TRBJ2-3	CASSYSPGQGADTQYF	TGTGCCAGCAGTTACTCGCCGGGACAGGGGGCAGATACGCAGTATTTT
NA	TRBD2	TRBV9	TRBJ2-5	CASSASGRAEVGETQYF	TGTGCCAGCAGCGCTAGCGGGAGGGCCGAAGTAGGAGAGACCCAGTACTTC
NA	NA	TRBV13	TRBJ2-7	CASSLSRDKEQYF	TGTGCCAGCAGCCTAAGCCGGGACAAGGAGCAGTACTTC
NA	NA	TRBV19	TRBJ1-3	CASSISAGNTIYF	TGTGCCAGTAGTATTTCAGCTGGAAACACCATATATTTT
NA	NA	TRBV9	TRBJ1-1	CASSARGRVEKNTEAFF	TGTGCCAGCAGCGCCAGGGGCCGCGTGGAGAAGAACACTGAAGCTTTCTTT
NA	TRBD1	TRBV9	TRBJ2-2	CASSVLQGLGTGELFF	TGTGCCAGCAGCGTATTACAGGGGTTGGGCACCGGGGAGCTGTTTTTT
NA	NA	TRBV27	TRBJ2-3	CASSPHNPVAGPRNTQYF	TGTGCCAGCAGTCCGCATAACCCAGTAGCAGGCCCACGGAATACGCAGTATTTT
few	TRBD1	TRBV13	TRBJ2-7	CASSLRQGPWPGGEQYF	TGTGCCAGCAGCTTACGACAGGGACCCTGGCCTGGAGGCGAGCAGTACTTC
NA	NA	TRBV5-6	TRBJ1-1	CASSWDTNEAFF	TGTGCCAGCAGCTGGGACACGAACGAAGCTTTCTTT
NA	TRBD2	TRBV5-1	TRBJ2-1	CASSLDPGGPYNEQFF	TGCGCCAGCAGCTTGGATCCGGGAGGCCCCTACAATGAGCAGTTCTTC